Each of the 26 T cell receptor beta chains below was sequenced from the same sample in a study of T cell responses to AZD1222 COVID-19 vaccine. Some clones are missing from TCRdb's copy, which holds only in-frame ones; the method was immunoSEQ multiplex PCR. Of roughly 140,000 clones listed, 70% to 90% are singletons. The sequenced sample was peripheral blood, obtained after recovery from COVID-19. Receptors were obtained from an adult who had recovered from COVID-19.

This chain connects TRBV7-2 to TRBJ2-7; 16 bases map to TRBD2. The CDR3 is made up of 17 amino acids. CDR1 and CDR2 (germline): SGHTA, FQGNSA. The junction had 11 bases not matched to a gene; V was cut back by 5 bases and J by 7 bases. Here the CDR3 reads CASSPGTSGGALWEQYF. The CDR3 bases are TGTGCCAGCAGCCCAGGGACTAGCGGGGGGGCCTTATGGGAGCAGTACTTC. Full variable domain (missing parts from reference TRBV7-2 and TRBJ2-7): GAGVSQSPSNKVTEKGKDVELRCDPISGHTALYWYRQSLGQGLEFLIYFQGNSAPDKSGLPSDRFSAERTGGSVSTLTIQRTQQEDSAVYLCASSPGTSGGALWEQYFGPGTRLTVT.

The chain couples TRBV9 to TRBJ2-3, with 13 bases identical to TRBD2. CDR3 length: 18 residues. The V segment lost 4 bases and the J segment 0 bases; nucleotides outside the gene matches: 8. Germline CDR1 is SGDLS and CDR2 is YYNGEE. Written as DNA, the CDR3 is TGTGCCAGCAGCCCTTTGGGACTAGCGGGGACTAGCACAGATACGCAGTATTTT. Protein sequence: CASSPLGLAGTSTDTQYF.

The J gene is TRBJ1-6, the V gene TRBV5-1; maybe TRBD1 (5 bases). Germline CDR1 is SGHRS and CDR2 is YFSETQ. There are 15 residues in the CDR3. Trimming removed 4 bases from V and 7 bases from J, with 15 bases in between. The CDR3 DNA reads TGCGCCAGCAGCCCGACACAGGCGCCCAATTCACCCCTCCACTTT. Protein product: CASSPTQAPNSPLHF.

This chain connects TRBV7-3 to TRBJ2-3; a possible D gene is TRBD2 (6 bases). There are 17 residues in the CDR3. Per germline, CDR1 SGHTA and CDR2 FQGTGA. Trimming removed 4 bases at V and 1 base at J, with 18 bases between. DNA of the CDR3: TGTGCCAGCAGCTCCGGGGTGGAGGGAGTAGGCACAGATACGCAGTATTTT. It yields the protein CASSSGVEGVGTDTQYF.

This clone appeared a few times. This sequence joins TRBV18 and TRBJ2-2; D gene uncertain. V was pared by 2 bases and J by 7 bases, with 2 bases between. The germline gives CDR1 KGHSH, CDR2 LQKENI. This CDR3 spans 11 amino acids. The CDR3 DNA sequence: TGTGCCAGCTCACCAGGCGGGGAGCTGTTTTTT. It yields the protein CASSPGGELFF. Supplemented by reference TRBV18 and TRBJ2-2, the full variable domain reads NAGVMQNPRHLVRRRGQEARLRCSPMKGHSHVYWYRQLPEEGLKFMVYLQKENIIDESGMPKERFSAEFPKEGPSILRIQQVVRGDSAAYFCASSPGGELFFGEGSRLTVL.

This rearrangement joins TRBV11-3 to TRBJ2-1, with a weak D call TRBD2 (6 bases). CDR1 SGHNT and CDR2 YENEEA come from the germline V gene. Trimming left V 0 bases short and J 1 base short, with 10 bases between. The CDR3 is made up of 16 amino acids. The DNA for the CDR3 is TGTGCCAGCAGCTTAGATTTGGGGAGGTCCTACAATGAGCAGTTCTTC. It specifies CASSLDLGRSYNEQFF.

The chain carries TRBV7-9 and TRBJ1-2; D gene ambiguous. The germline V and J ends were trimmed by 6 bases and 6 bases, with 14 bases remaining between them. This CDR3 is built from 13 residues. Germline V gives CDR1 SEHNR, CDR2 FQNEAQ (reference sequence). The CDR3 DNA is TGTGCCAGCAGTCCGTCCCCCGGCCATGGCTACACCTTC. Translating it yields CASSPSPGHGYTF.

The DNA of the CDR3 is TGTGCCAGCAGACAGGGTGATGGGACTGAAGCTTTCTTT. This translates into CASRQGDGTEAFF. The V call is TRBV7-7, the J call TRBJ1-1, with D perhaps TRBD1 (6 bases). V was shortened by 6 bases and J by 5 bases, with 13 bases between the two germline ends. This CDR3 is 13 amino acids long. Germline V gives CDR1 SSHAT, CDR2 FNYEAQ (reference sequence). The full variable domain, rest sourced from reference TRBV7-7 and TRBJ1-1, is GAGVSQSPRYKVTKRGQDVTLRCDPISSHATLYWYQQALGQGPEFLTYFNYEAQPDKSGLPSDRFSAERPEGSISTLTIQRTEQRDSAMYRCASRQGDGTEAFFGQGTRLTVV.

The chain carries TRBV3-1 (or the pseudogene TRBV3-2) and TRBJ2-5; 9 nucleotides agree with TRBD1. The CDR3 is made up of 15 amino acids. Germline lookup yields CDR1 LGHDT and CDR2 YNNKEL (reference sequence). Trimming took 0 bases from V and 6 from J; bases not matched to a gene: 5. CDR3 loop: CASSQERDRAKTQYF. CDR3 sequence (DNA): TGTGCCAGCAGCCAAGAACGGGACAGGGCCAAGACCCAGTACTTC.

The chain combines TRBV28 with TRBJ1-1, with 10 bases matching TRBD1. The CDR3 loop spans 15 amino acids. In germline, CDR1 is MDHEN, CDR2 SYDVKM. The V segment lost 4 bases and the J segment 5 bases; nucleotides outside the gene matches: 7. CDR3 coding DNA: TGTGCCAGCAGTTCAACCGGGACAGGGGTAACTGAAGCTTTCTTT. Amino acid sequence: CASSSTGTGVTEAFF.

CDR3 residues: CASSPVRDRSYEQYF. The CDR3, as DNA: TGTGCCAGCAGCCCAGTAAGGGACAGATCCTACGAGCAGTACTTC. The V and J genes are TRBV7-2 and TRBJ2-7; 7 bases fit TRBD1. The junction had 8 bases not matched to a gene; V was cut back by 5 bases and J by 1 base. The CDR3 is 15 amino acids. Germline-derived CDR1 and CDR2 are SGHTA and FQGNSA.

The chain employs TRBV5-4 and TRBJ1-5; a possible D gene is TRBD1 (5 bases). V dropped 0 bases and J dropped 0 bases, with 7 bases sitting between them. The CDR3 runs 15 residues. Germline V gives CDR1 SGHNT, CDR2 YYREEE (reference sequence). The CDR3, as DNA: TGTGCCAGCAGCTTGGGGGGACTTAGCAATCAGCCCCAGCATTTT. Encoded protein: CASSLGGLSNQPQHF.

The rearrangement links TRBV3-1 (or the pseudogene TRBV3-2) to TRBJ2-7; D is undetermined. Trimming took 8 bases from V and 0 from J, leaving 14 bases between them. Germline V gives CDR1 LGHDT, CDR2 YNNKEL (reference sequence). The CDR3 sequence is 14 residues long. The CDR3 nucleotides are TGTGCCAGCGCCAACCCCAGGAGCTCCTACGAGCAGTACTTC. The encoded protein is CASANPRSSYEQYF.

V gene TRBV27 combines with J gene TRBJ2-5; 10 bases align to TRBD2. CDR3 length: 15 amino acids. The ends lost 5 bases at V and 2 bases at J; junction bases unmatched: 5. Per the germline V gene, CDR1 is MNHEY and CDR2 is SMNVEV (reference sequence). CDR3 in amino acids: CASSITSGTQETQYF. As DNA, the CDR3 is TGTGCCAGCAGTATTACTAGCGGGACACAAGAGACCCAGTACTTC.

The chain combines TRBV5-1 with TRBJ2-7; D unresolved. This CDR3 region has 14 residues. Germline V lookup: CDR1 SGHRS, CDR2 YFSETQ. The V end lost 0 bases, the J end lost 2 bases, and 9 bases lay between the germline ends. The CDR3 DNA sequence: TGCGCCAGCAGCTTGGACGCCTTCACCTACGAGCAGTACTTC. Its translation: CASSLDAFTYEQYF.

This rearrangement joins TRBV29-1 to TRBJ2-1, with 9 bases matching TRBD2. CDR1 is SQVTM, CDR2 ANQGSEA, per germline. The CDR3 totals 15 residues. The CDR3 reads CTGLARKSSYNEQFF. Here the CDR3 DNA reads TGCACGGGACTAGCCAGAAAGAGCTCCTACAATGAGCAGTTCTTC.

This clone was picked up one time. The chain recombines TRBV28 with TRBJ2-3, with 11 bases lining up with TRBD2. This CDR3 spans 14 amino acids. CDR1 MDHEN and CDR2 SYDVKM come from the germline V gene. The trim removed 7 bases at V and 2 bases at J, leaving 2 bases unmatched. This chain's CDR3 is CASTLAGATDTQYF. The DNA for the CDR3 is TGTGCCAGCACACTAGCGGGAGCCACAGATACGCAGTATTTT.

The count of this clone is one. The CDR3 spells CASSLKGGGGSDTDTQYF. For the CDR3, the DNA is TGTGCCAGCAGCTTAAAAGGAGGTGGTGGCAGCGACACAGATACGCAGTATTTT. The V and J genes are TRBV11-2 and TRBJ2-3; the D gene is possibly TRBD2 (5 bases). V was cut by 2 bases and J by 2 bases, with 20 bases left in between. The CDR3 length is 18 residues. Germline V gene data show CDR1 as SGHAT and CDR2 as FQNNGV. Combining the CDR3 with reference TRBV11-2 and TRBJ2-3 gives the whole variable domain EAGVAQSPRYKIIEKRQSVAFWCNPISGHATLYWYQQILGQGPKLLIQFQNNGVVDDSQLPKDRFSAERLKGVDSTLKIQPAKLEDSAVYLCASSLKGGGGSDTDTQYFGPGTRLTVL.

This chain links TRBV18 with TRBJ1-1; D gene ambiguous. The length of the CDR3 is 13 residues. Germline values: CDR1 KGHSH, CDR2 LQKENI. Trimming left V 6 bases short and J 0 bases short, with 8 bases between. CDR3 DNA: TGTGCCAGCTCGCCTACCCTGAACACTGAAGCTTTCTTT. It yields the protein CASSPTLNTEAFF.

The sample holds one count of this clone. The chain employs TRBV4-1 and TRBJ1-1; possibly TRBD1 for D (5 bases). This CDR3 is 11 amino acids long. The V end lost 6 bases, the J end lost 9 bases, and 11 bases lay between the germline ends. The germline CDR1 and CDR2 sequences are MGHRA and YSYEKL. This CDR3 is CASSARQKAFF. In nucleotides, the CDR3 is TGCGCCAGCAGTGCTCGACAGAAAGCTTTCTTT.

This clone was counted a few times. The chain combines TRBV7-9 with TRBJ1-1; 7 bases are shared with TRBD1. V lost 5 bases and J lost 5; bases outside the gene matches: 8. Germline loops: CDR1 SEHNR, CDR2 FQNEAQ (reference sequence). CDR3 size: 14 residues. DNA for the CDR3: TGTGCCAGCAGCCGCTCAGGGGGGGAAACTGAAGCTTTCTTT. Translated, it gives CASSRSGGETEAFF.

The chain employs TRBV7-9 and TRBJ2-1; the D is unclear. Germline V gives CDR1 SEHNR, CDR2 FQNEAQ (reference sequence). V shed 5 bases and J shed 6 bases, with 14 bases lying between them. The CDR3 is made up of 14 amino acids. As DNA, the CDR3 is TGTGCCAGCAGCCTAGATACCTTGATCAATGAGCAGTTCTTC. Amino acid sequence: CASSLDTLINEQFF.

This sequence joins TRBV19 and TRBJ2-7; 9 bases map to TRBD1. The CDR3 covers 16 residues. Per the germline V gene, CDR1 is LNHDA and CDR2 is SQIVND (reference sequence). V dropped 9 bases and J dropped 0; count of bases not matched to a gene: 12. CDR3: CASRQTGTGSSYEQYF. The CDR3 DNA follows: TGTGCCAGCCGGCAGACCGGGACAGGGAGCTCCTACGAGCAGTACTTC.

CDR3 nucleotides: TGTGCCAGCAGGGTCTACAATGAGCAGTTCTTC. Protein sequence: CASRVYNEQFF. V and J are TRBV12-3 or TRBV12-4 and TRBJ2-1; D gene unclear. V lost 6 bases and J 3 bases, leaving 3 bases between the germline ends. The CDR3 contains 11 residues.

The gene calls are TRBV12-3 or TRBV12-4 and TRBJ2-7; D unresolved. This CDR3 has 13 residues. V lost 2 bases and J 0 bases, leaving 5 bases between the germline ends. The CDR3 loop is CASSLMASYEQYF. The CDR3 DNA reads as TGTGCCAGCAGTTTAATGGCCTCCTACGAGCAGTACTTC.

This sequence joins TRBV5-1 and TRBJ2-1; D is undetermined. The CDR3 loop spans 13 amino acids. The V and J ends lost 4 bases and 5 bases respectively, with 10 bases between them. Germline-derived CDR1 and CDR2 are SGHRS and YFSETQ. The CDR3 DNA sequence: TGCGCCAGCAGCCCCAGCGTCCACAATGAGCAGTTCTTC. As protein: CASSPSVHNEQFF.